This T cell receptor (beta chain) was observed in a study of CD8+CD57+ T cells in acquired aplastic anemia. Study-level information: On average, sorted CD4+ and CD8+ cells gave 3.2 ug of DNA. Study-wide points: Patients and controls turned out to have approximately 29 CD8+ CDR3 sequences in common.

Comment on this clonotype: Its antigen is unidentified.

The sequenced patients had an expansion of CD8+CD57+ cells seen by flow cytometry. Patients, without exception, had severe acquired aplastic anemia. Receipt of therapy had not occurred in any patient by the time of blood sampling. The CDR3 covers 14 residues. Trimming cost V 5 bases and J 7 bases; bases outside gene matches: 9. CDR1 LNHNV and CDR2 YYDKDF come from the germline V gene (reference sequence). The use of genomic DNA as template underpinned the TCR beta VDJ and CDR3 profiling. TCRdb independently ran MiXCR on the reads; one entry per CDR3 protein. The sample records under 250,000 distinct CDR3 sequences, less than 75% being singletons.

The origin of this receptor is a human donor with aplastic anemia. V gene TRBV15 combines with J gene TRBJ2-7; TRBD1 matches at 9 bases. Sample: sorted CD4+, CD8+, or CD8+CD57+ T cells (not recorded which) from PBMCs. CDR3 bases: TGTGCCACCAGCGGAGCGACAGGGGGGGGGGAGCAGTACTTC. It encodes CATSGATGGGEQYF.